The 8 T cell receptor beta chains below come from one sample, sequenced in a study of CD8+ T cells in alopecia areata. In each case, RNA was isolated and then reverse transcribed into cDNA as the sequencing template. The method was immunoSEQ multiplex PCR; TCRdb's version includes in-frame clones alone and lacks a portion of them. The sample carries some 4,800 clones, roughly 90% recorded once. Treatment here: oral pan-JAK inhibitor, 5-10 mg twice daily. Peripheral blood and lesional scalp punch biopsies came from alopecia areata patients. Source: skin, taken at week 4, from a patient treated with tofacitinib. The receptors here all came from a human donor with alopecia areata.

The chain recombines TRBV19 with TRBJ1-5; a possible D gene is TRBD1 (5 bases). Looked up from germline, CDR1 is LNHDA and CDR2 is SQIVND (reference sequence). The V end was cut by 4 bases, the J end by 4 bases, with 8 bases between. The CDR3 totals 13 residues. The chain's CDR3 is CASSNPGNQPQHF. In nucleotides, the CDR3 is TGTGCCAGTAGTAATCCAGGGAATCAGCCCCAGCATTTT.

The genes are TRBV29-1 and TRBJ1-1; the D gene is possibly TRBD1 (5 bases). The CDR3 contains 13 residues. Germline CDR1 and CDR2: SQVTM and ANQGSEA. V was trimmed by 7 bases and J by 7 bases, leaving 19 bases between them. CDR3 DNA sequence: TGCAGCGCTTATACGGGGACCCGTAATGAAGCTTTCTTT. This encodes CSAYTGTRNEAFF. Complete variable domain (other parts from reference TRBV29-1 and TRBJ1-1): SAVISQKPSRDICQRGTSLTIQCQVDSQVTMMFWYRQQPGQSLTLIATANQGSEATYESGFVIDKFPISRPNLTFSTLTVSNMSPEDSSIYLCSAYTGTRNEAFFGQGTRLTVV.

The chain links TRBV7-3 to TRBJ2-7; TRBD1 matches 9 bases. This CDR3 region has 15 residues. CDR1 is SGHTA and CDR2 is FQGTGA in the germline V gene. V trimming: 4 bases; J trimming: 2 bases; junction bases outside the gene matches: 6. CDR3 DNA sequence: TGTGCCAGCAGCTACGGCCGGACAGGGGCCTACGAGCAGTACTTC. Translating it yields CASSYGRTGAYEQYF.

The chain combines TRBV29-1 with TRBJ1-2, with 7 bases matching TRBD1. This CDR3 comprises 11 residues. V shed 6 bases, J shed 5 bases, and the junction held 3 bases outside the gene matches. The germline gives CDR1 SQVTM, CDR2 ANQGSEA. The DNA of the CDR3 is TGCAGCGTAGACAGGGAGTATGGCTACACCTTC. This translates into CSVDREYGYTF.

V usage is TRBV7-3 and J usage is TRBJ1-6; D is unclear. This CDR3 contains 13 residues. Germline lookup yields CDR1 SGHTA and CDR2 FQGTGA. Trimming took 2 bases from V and 4 from J, leaving 3 bases between them. DNA for the CDR3: TGTGCCAGCAGCTTACAGTATAATTCACCCCTCCACTTT. Protein sequence: CASSLQYNSPLHF.

The chain links TRBV7-3 to TRBJ2-5; D is unresolved. Germline-derived CDR1 and CDR2 are SGHTA and FQGTGA. Between the trimmed V and J ends, which lost 2 bases and 2 bases, there was a span of 3 bases. The CDR3 length is 12 residues. Here the CDR3 reads CASSLYQETQYF. CDR3 DNA: TGTGCCAGCAGCTTATATCAAGAGACCCAGTACTTC.

This clone is labeled as large (0.1 to 1%). The chain combines TRBV7-3 with TRBJ2-1; 9 nucleotides agree with TRBD2. The V segment lost 5 bases and the J segment 6 bases; nucleotides outside the gene matches: 14. The CDR3 has 17 amino acids. The V gene's germline CDR1 is SGHTA and CDR2 FQGTGA. The DNA for the CDR3 is TGTGCCAGCAGCCTAAAACCATTGGGGACTAGCCGCAATGAGCAGTTCTTC. Its translation is CASSLKPLGTSRNEQFF.

The chain links TRBV6-1 to TRBJ1-6, with TRBD1 matching over 8 bases. The CDR3 covers 14 residues. Per the germline V gene, CDR1 is MNHNS and CDR2 is SASEGT. Trimming cost V 8 bases and J 16 bases; bases outside gene matches: 16. The CDR3 loop is CASHLDRGPWGLHF. As DNA, the CDR3 is TGTGCCAGCCATCTCGACAGGGGCCCCTGGGGACTCCACTTT.